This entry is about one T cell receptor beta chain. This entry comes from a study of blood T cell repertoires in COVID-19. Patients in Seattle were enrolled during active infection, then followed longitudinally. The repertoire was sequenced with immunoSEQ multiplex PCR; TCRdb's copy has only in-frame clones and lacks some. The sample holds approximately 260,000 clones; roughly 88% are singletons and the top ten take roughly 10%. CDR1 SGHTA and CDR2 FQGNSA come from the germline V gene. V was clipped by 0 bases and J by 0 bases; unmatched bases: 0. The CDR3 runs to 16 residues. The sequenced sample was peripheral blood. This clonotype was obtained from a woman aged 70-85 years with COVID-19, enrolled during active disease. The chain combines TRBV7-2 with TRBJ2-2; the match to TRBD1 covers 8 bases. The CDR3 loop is CASSLAGQANTGELFF. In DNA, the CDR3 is TGTGCCAGCAGCTTAGCGGGACAGGCGAACACCGGGGAGCTGTTTTTT.